Below are 25 T cell receptor beta chains sequenced from a single sample in a study of OX40 agonist ivuxolimab in advanced cancers. Clones were sequenced by immunoSEQ multiplex PCR, and TCRdb holds only the in-frame ones, with some missing. The table shows more than 60,000 clones, with 70% to 90% occurring only once. The sequences come from CD4+ or CD8+ T cells sorted from blood, collected in a trial of the OX40 agonist ivuxolimab. The receptors originated from an adult with an advanced solid tumor such as melanoma, head and neck, liver or kidney cancer.

A word on this clone: This same CDR3 is encoded by further DNA sequences in the sample. DNA of the CDR3: TGCGCCAGCAGCGCCGGGGTGAGAGGGAACTATGGCTACACCTTC. This translates into CASSAGVRGNYGYTF. This chain connects TRBV4-3 to TRBJ1-2; no reliable D call. Germline V gene data show CDR1 as LGHNA and CDR2 as YSLEER. V lost 5 bases, J lost 2 bases, and 15 bases lay in between. The CDR3 has 15 amino acids.

The rearrangement links TRBV5-1 to TRBJ2-3, with TRBD1 matching 10 bases. Per the germline V gene, CDR1 is SGHRS and CDR2 is YFSETQ. The CDR3 sequence is 15 residues long. The V gene end was trimmed by 2 bases and the J gene end by 3 bases; junction bases not matched to a gene: 3. CDR3 bases: TGCGCCAGCAGCTTCGGGACAGGGGTTACAGATACGCAGTATTTT. Its translation is CASSFGTGVTDTQYF. The full variable domain, completed using reference TRBV5-1 and TRBJ2-3, is KAGVTQTPRYLIKTRGQQVTLSCSPISGHRSVSWYQQTPGQGLQFLFEYFSETQRNKGNFPGRFSGRQFSNSRSEMNVSTLELGDSALYLCASSFGTGVTDTQYFGPGTRLTVL.

In its sample, this clone was seen once. The CDR3, as DNA: TGTGCCAGCAGCGTAGGAAATAGCGGCTCTGGAAACACCATATATTTT. Protein sequence: CASSVGNSGSGNTIYF. V gene TRBV9 combines with J gene TRBJ1-3; D unclear. Germline V lookup: CDR1 SGDLS, CDR2 YYNGEE. This CDR3 has 16 amino acids. Trimming stripped 0 bases from V and 0 bases from J, with 10 bases between.

J is TRBJ1-5 and V is TRBV5-5, with a possible D match to TRBD1 (5 bases). The V gene's germline CDR1 is SGHKS and CDR2 YYEKEE (reference sequence). V lost 0 bases and J 0 bases, leaving 19 bases between the germline ends. This CDR3 region has 19 residues. As DNA, the CDR3 is TGTGCCAGCAGCTTGGAAGCGACAGATACTCTCTCTAGCAATCAGCCCCAGCATTTT. Its protein is CASSLEATDTLSSNQPQHF.

CDR3 residues: CASSLFYRGSTDTQYF. The CDR3 region has the DNA TGTGCCAGCAGTTTATTTTATCGGGGGAGCACAGATACGCAGTATTTT. This chain joins TRBV27 and TRBJ2-3, with D tentatively TRBD2 (6 bases). The CDR3 has 16 residues. Looked up from germline, CDR1 is MNHEY and CDR2 is SMNVEV (reference sequence). Trimming pared 1 base from V and 0 bases from J, leaving 11 bases between.

V usage is TRBV29-1 and J usage is TRBJ2-7; weak D call: TRBD2 (6 bases). V was cut by 4 bases and J by 7 bases, with 11 bases left in between. This CDR3 is built from 11 residues. CDR1 SQVTM and CDR2 ANQGSEA come from the germline V gene. CDR3 bases: TGCAGCGTTGGGAGGGCAGGAGAGCAGTACTTC. It is translated as CSVGRAGEQYF.

The chain links TRBV19 to TRBJ1-6; 9 bases map to TRBD1. Germline V CDR1 and CDR2: LNHDA, SQIVND (reference sequence). V lost 4 bases to trimming and J lost 7 bases; unmatched junction nucleotides: 5. This CDR3 has 15 residues. CDR3 nucleotides: TGTGCCAGTAGTACCCTGGACAGGGGAAATTCACCCCTCCACTTT. It yields the protein CASSTLDRGNSPLHF.

The gene calls are TRBV9 and TRBJ2-3, with D possibly being TRBD2 (5 bases). The V end lost 0 bases, the J end lost 5 bases, and 7 bases lay between the germline ends. The CDR3 covers 13 residues. From germline, CDR1 is SGDLS and CDR2 YYNGEE. The CDR3 spells CASSVGSGDTQYF. In DNA form, the CDR3 reads TGTGCCAGCAGCGTAGGGAGCGGAGATACGCAGTATTTT.

The chain combines TRBV19 with TRBJ1-5, with TRBD1 as a possible D gene (6 bases). The CDR3 has 15 amino acids. Deletions cut 5 bases from V and 3 bases from J, with 14 bases between. CDR1 is LNHDA and CDR2 is SQIVND in the germline V gene (reference sequence). The CDR3 nucleotides are TGTGCCAGTAGTTCGGTTGACAGGTCCAATCAGCCCCAGCATTTT. It translates to CASSSVDRSNQPQHF.

This rearrangement joins TRBV14 to TRBJ1-2, with D possibly matching TRBD1 (6 bases). From germline, CDR1 is SGHDN and CDR2 FVKESK. Trimming cost V 5 bases and J 7 bases, with 17 bases left between them. There are 14 residues in the CDR3. DNA of the CDR3: TGTGCCAGCAGCGCTCTAGGGGGGGCTGGTGGCTACACCTTC. This translates into CASSALGGAGGYTF.

The CDR3 DNA sequence: TGTGCCAGCAGTGTACGAGCAGGTTCGAGCGAGCAGTACTTC. Its protein product is CASSVRAGSSEQYF. The chain uses TRBV6-1 and TRBJ2-7; D is undetermined. The germline V gene encodes CDR1 MNHNS and CDR2 SASEGT. V was cut by 4 bases and J by 6 bases, with 16 bases left in between. There are 14 residues in the CDR3.

The chain joins TRBV5-5 to TRBJ2-5; possible D gene TRBD1, 5 bases. Trimming removed 6 bases from V and 3 bases from J, with 12 bases in between. This CDR3 is 13 amino acids long. CDR1 is SGHKS and CDR2 is YYEKEE in the germline V gene (reference sequence). CDR3 region: CASTTVGEETQYF. The CDR3 nucleotides are TGTGCCAGCACCACCGTAGGGGAAGAGACCCAGTACTTC.

This clone was observed a handful of times. This rearrangement joins TRBV18 to TRBJ2-2; the D is unclear. The germline V gene encodes CDR1 KGHSH and CDR2 LQKENI. V lost 6 bases and J lost 4, with 15 bases in between. The CDR3 length is 15 residues. The CDR3 loop reads CASSPLSYATGELFF. CDR3 in DNA: TGTGCCAGCTCCCCTCTAAGCTATGCCACCGGGGAGCTGTTTTTT.

In its sample, this clone was seen once. J is TRBJ2-7 and V is TRBV11-2; the match to TRBD1 covers 8 bases. V trimming: 4 bases; J trimming: 2 bases; junction bases outside the gene matches: 4. This CDR3 is 14 amino acids long. Germline V gene data show CDR1 as SGHAT and CDR2 as FQNNGV. CDR3 protein: CASSSTGVPYEQYF. The CDR3 region has the DNA TGTGCCAGCAGCTCGACAGGGGTCCCCTACGAGCAGTACTTC.

This rearrangement joins TRBV6-5 to TRBJ2-6; possible D gene TRBD2, 5 bases. There are 14 residues in the CDR3. V lost 6 bases, J lost 0 bases, and 6 bases lay in between. The germline gives CDR1 MNHEY, CDR2 SVGAGI. The CDR3 region is CASRGVSGANVLTF. Here the CDR3 DNA reads TGTGCCAGCAGGGGAGTCTCTGGGGCCAACGTCCTGACTTTC.

The CDR3 loop is CASSPGLPSTGELFF. The CDR3 DNA sequence: TGCGCCAGCAGCCCGGGACTGCCGAGCACCGGGGAGCTGTTTTTT. The chain couples TRBV5-1 to TRBJ2-2; a possible D gene is TRBD2 (6 bases). V was trimmed by 4 bases and J by 4 bases, leaving 14 bases between them. The germline gives CDR1 SGHRS, CDR2 YFSETQ. This CDR3 contains 15 residues.

The rearrangement links TRBV9 to TRBJ2-5; D call uncertain. The germline V gene has CDR1 SGDLS and CDR2 YYNGEE. The ends were cut back, 0 bases at V and 3 bases at J, with 9 bases in the middle. This CDR3 has 14 residues. CDR3 sequence: CASSVAPVEETQYF. The CDR3 DNA reads TGTGCCAGCAGCGTAGCCCCGGTGGAAGAGACCCAGTACTTC.

The genes are TRBV5-4 and TRBJ1-2; tentative D call: TRBD1 (6 bases). V was shortened by 1 base and J by 8 bases, with 15 bases between the two germline ends. CDR3 size: 14 residues. Germline CDR1 SGHNT, CDR2 YYREEE (reference sequence). For the CDR3, the DNA is TGTGCCAGCAGCTTGTCGAAGGGGGGAGGCGGCTACACCTTC. Translating gives CASSLSKGGGGYTF.

This clone was counted only a few times. The chain joins TRBV5-1 to TRBJ2-5; weak D call: TRBD2 (5 bases). Looked up from germline, CDR1 is SGHRS and CDR2 is YFSETQ. The CDR3 runs 15 residues. Between the trimmed V and J ends, which lost 0 bases and 5 bases, there was a span of 14 bases. The CDR3 sequence: CASSLARAPGETQYF. The CDR3, as DNA: TGCGCCAGCAGCTTGGCCCGGGCCCCGGGGGAGACCCAGTACTTC. Using reference TRBV5-1 and TRBJ2-5 for the parts outside the CDR3, the full variable domain is KAGVTQTPRYLIKTRGQQVTLSCSPISGHRSVSWYQQTPGQGLQFLFEYFSETQRNKGNFPGRFSGRQFSNSRSEMNVSTLELGDSALYLCASSLARAPGETQYFGPGTRLLVL.

The chain joins TRBV5-6 to TRBJ2-7; no reliable D call. The V end was cut by 3 bases, the J end by 1 base, with 14 bases between. The CDR3 is 15 amino acids. In germline, CDR1 is SGHDT, CDR2 YYEEEE. CDR3 in amino acids: CASSYFPDGSYEQYF. The CDR3 DNA follows: TGTGCCAGCAGCTATTTCCCGGACGGATCCTACGAGCAGTACTTC. Full variable domain (outside the CDR3, taken from reference TRBV5-6 and TRBJ2-7): DAGVTQSPTHLIKTRGQQVTLRCSPKSGHDTVSWYQQALGQGPQFIFQYYEEEERQRGNFPDRFSGHQFPNYSSELNVNALLLGDSALYLCASSYFPDGSYEQYFGPGTRLTVT.

The gene calls are TRBV7-3 and TRBJ1-1; no clear D. Germline V lookup: CDR1 SGHTA, CDR2 FQGTGA. The CDR3 covers 14 residues. Trimming left V 1 base short and J 1 base short, with 7 bases between. CDR3 sequence reads: CASSLSAKNTEAFF. The CDR3 bases are TGTGCCAGCAGCTTAAGCGCCAAGAACACTGAAGCTTTCTTT.

The chain carries TRBV27 and TRBJ1-3; D gene ambiguous. Between the trimmed V and J ends, which lost 4 bases and 4 bases, there was a span of 8 bases. Germline V gene sequence: CDR1 MNHEY, CDR2 SMNVEV (reference sequence). The CDR3 consists of 13 residues. The DNA for the CDR3 is TGTGCCAGCAGTTCGGGATGGGGAAACACCATATATTTT. Amino acids: CASSSGWGNTIYF.

The CDR3 here is CASSSGVRQFF. The DNA of the CDR3 is TGCGCCAGCAGCTCGGGGGTGCGGCAGTTCTTC. V and J are TRBV5-1 and TRBJ2-1; D may be TRBD2 (6 bases). Germline values: CDR1 SGHRS, CDR2 YFSETQ. V gave up 3 bases and J gave up 12 bases, with 10 bases separating them. The CDR3 runs to 11 residues.

The J gene is TRBJ1-6, the V gene TRBV27; D is uncertain. V was trimmed by 2 bases and J by 3 bases, leaving 8 bases between them. This CDR3 contains 15 residues. CDR1 is MNHEY, CDR2 SMNVEV, per germline (reference sequence). The CDR3 loop is CASSLDSFYNSPLHF. In DNA form, the CDR3 reads TGTGCCAGCAGTTTAGACTCCTTCTATAATTCACCCCTCCACTTT.

The chain combines TRBV30 with TRBJ2-3; D is unclear. The CDR3 is 15 residues long. Trimming took off 0 bases at V and 6 bases at J, with 16 bases between the two ends. CDR1 is GTSNPN and CDR2 is SVGIG in the germline V gene (reference sequence). The CDR3 DNA sequence: TGTGCCTGGAGTGTACGAATTGGAGCCGAGGATACGCAGTATTTT. It translates to CAWSVRIGAEDTQYF.